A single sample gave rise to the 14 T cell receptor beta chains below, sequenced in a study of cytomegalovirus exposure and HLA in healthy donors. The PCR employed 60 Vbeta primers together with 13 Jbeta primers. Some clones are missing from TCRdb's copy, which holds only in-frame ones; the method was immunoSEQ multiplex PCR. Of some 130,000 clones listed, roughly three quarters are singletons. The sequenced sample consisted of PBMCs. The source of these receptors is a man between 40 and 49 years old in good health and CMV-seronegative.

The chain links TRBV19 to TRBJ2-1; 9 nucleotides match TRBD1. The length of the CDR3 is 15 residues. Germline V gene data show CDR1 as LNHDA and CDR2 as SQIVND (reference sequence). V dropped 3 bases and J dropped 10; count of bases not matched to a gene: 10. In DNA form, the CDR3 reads TGTGCCAGTAGTATCATGGACAGGGGAGCGGGAGAGCAGTTCTTC. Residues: CASSIMDRGAGEQFF.

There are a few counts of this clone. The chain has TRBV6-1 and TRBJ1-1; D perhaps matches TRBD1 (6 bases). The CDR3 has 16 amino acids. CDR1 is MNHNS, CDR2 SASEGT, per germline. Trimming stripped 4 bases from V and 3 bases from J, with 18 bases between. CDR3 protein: CASSGLQGSLHTEAFF. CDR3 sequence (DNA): TGTGCCAGCAGTGGCCTACAGGGAAGTTTACACACTGAAGCTTTCTTT.

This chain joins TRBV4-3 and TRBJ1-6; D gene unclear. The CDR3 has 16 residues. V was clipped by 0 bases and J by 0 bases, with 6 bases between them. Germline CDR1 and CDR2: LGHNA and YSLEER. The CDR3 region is CASSQDRSSYNSPLHF. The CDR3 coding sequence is TGCGCCAGCAGCCAAGATCGTAGCTCCTATAATTCACCCCTCCACTTT.

CDR3 sequence: CASSRGIPYEQYF. The CDR3 DNA sequence: TGTGCCAGCAGTAGGGGGATCCCCTACGAGCAGTACTTC. The chain combines TRBV6-5 with TRBJ2-7; TRBD1 might be the D (6 bases). V dropped 5 bases and J dropped 2 bases, with 10 bases sitting between them. Per germline, CDR1 MNHEY and CDR2 SVGAGI. CDR3 length equals 13 residues.

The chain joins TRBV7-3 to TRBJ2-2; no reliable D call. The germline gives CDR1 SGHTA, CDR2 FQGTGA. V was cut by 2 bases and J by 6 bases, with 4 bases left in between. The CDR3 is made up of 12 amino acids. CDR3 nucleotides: TGTGCCAGCAGCTTAGAGTCCGGGGAGCTGTTTTTT. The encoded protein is CASSLESGELFF.

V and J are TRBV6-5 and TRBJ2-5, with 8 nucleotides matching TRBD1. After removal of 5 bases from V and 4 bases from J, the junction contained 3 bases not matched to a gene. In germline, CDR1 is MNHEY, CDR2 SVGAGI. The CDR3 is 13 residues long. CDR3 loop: CASSNGQGETQYF. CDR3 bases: TGTGCCAGCAGTAACGGACAGGGAGAGACCCAGTACTTC.

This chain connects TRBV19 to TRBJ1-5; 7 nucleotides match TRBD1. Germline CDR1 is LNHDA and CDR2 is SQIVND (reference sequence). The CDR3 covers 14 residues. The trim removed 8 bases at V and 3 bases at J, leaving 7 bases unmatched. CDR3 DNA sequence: TGTGCCAGTGGATTGGGACAGTACAATCAGCCCCAGCATTTT. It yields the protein CASGLGQYNQPQHF.

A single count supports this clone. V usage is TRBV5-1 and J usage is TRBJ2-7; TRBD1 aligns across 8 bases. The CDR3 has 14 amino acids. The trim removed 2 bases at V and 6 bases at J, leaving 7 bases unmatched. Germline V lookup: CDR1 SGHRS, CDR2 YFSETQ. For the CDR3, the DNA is TGCGCCAGCAGCTTTGATGGACAGGGAGGCGAGCAGTACTTC. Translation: CASSFDGQGGEQYF.

The DNA for the CDR3 is TGTGCCAGCAGTGAAAGGGGGTTGAGCTCCTACGAGCAGTACTTC. Its protein is CASSERGLSSYEQYF. The rearrangement uses TRBV6-1 and TRBJ2-7; D might be TRBD1 (6 bases). V lost 2 bases, J lost 0 bases, and 11 bases lay in between. The CDR3 contains 15 residues. CDR1 is MNHNS and CDR2 is SASEGT in the germline V gene.

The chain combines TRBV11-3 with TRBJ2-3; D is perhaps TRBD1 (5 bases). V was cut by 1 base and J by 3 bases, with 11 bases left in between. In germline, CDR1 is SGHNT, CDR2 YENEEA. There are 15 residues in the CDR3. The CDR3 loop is CASSLGWQGTDTQYF. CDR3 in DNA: TGTGCCAGCAGCTTAGGTTGGCAGGGAACAGATACGCAGTATTTT.

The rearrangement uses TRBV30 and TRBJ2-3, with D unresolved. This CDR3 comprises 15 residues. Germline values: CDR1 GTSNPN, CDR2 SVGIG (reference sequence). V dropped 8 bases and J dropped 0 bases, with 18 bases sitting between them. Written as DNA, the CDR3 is TGTGCCCCCCCTCGCTGCGCCTCTAGCACAGATACGCAGTATTTT. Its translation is CAPPRCASSTDTQYF.

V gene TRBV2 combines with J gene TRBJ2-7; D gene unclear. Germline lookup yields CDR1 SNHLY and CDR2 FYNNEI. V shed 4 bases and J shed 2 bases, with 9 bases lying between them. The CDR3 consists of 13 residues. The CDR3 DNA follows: TGTGCCAGCAGTGGTCAGTTGACCTACGAGCAGTACTTC. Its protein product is CASSGQLTYEQYF.

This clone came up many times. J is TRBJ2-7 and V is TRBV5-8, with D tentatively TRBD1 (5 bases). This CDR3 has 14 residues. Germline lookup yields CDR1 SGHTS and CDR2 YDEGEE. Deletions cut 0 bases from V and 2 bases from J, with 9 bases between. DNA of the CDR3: TGTGCCAGCAGCTTGGGGACACTCACCTACGAGCAGTACTTC. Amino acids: CASSLGTLTYEQYF.

CDR3 sequence reads: CASSLDTAYNEQFF. CDR3 sequence (DNA): TGTGCCAGCAGCTTAGATACAGCTTACAATGAGCAGTTCTTC. This chain connects TRBV11-3 to TRBJ2-1; D is uncertain. Trimming removed 0 bases from V and 4 bases from J, with 7 bases in between. CDR1 is SGHNT and CDR2 is YENEEA in the germline V gene. CDR3 size: 14 residues.